This is a list of T cell receptor beta chains from one sample in a study of blood T cells in healthy people across ages. TCRdb re-called the 5' RACE reads through MiXCR, storing one row per CDR3 protein. The sample contains over 1.5 million distinct CDR3 sequences, 49% of which appear only once. The material sequenced was blood. Receptors were obtained from a woman in her thirties or forties in good health. Both conserved end residues are part of each CDR3. Fields, in order: D gene, V gene, clone size, J gene, CDR3 length, CDR3 protein, CDR3 DNA. A D gene is named only where the DNA matches it firmly. Rows give clone size only sometimes, using once, few, many, or a class for an expanded clone.

NA	TRBV9	NA	TRBJ2-1	12	CASSVGGTEQFF	TGTGCCAGCAGCGTCGGGGGCACTGAGCAGTTCTTC
NA	TRBV28	NA	TRBJ2-7	16	CASSGKLGGVGHEQYF	TGTGCCAGCAGCGGTAAACTAGGGGGTGTCGGCCACGAGCAGTACTTC
NA	TRBV7-9	few	TRBJ2-1	16	CASSLDAGVGSNQQFF	TGTGCCAGCAGCTTAGATGCAGGGGTTGGTTCTAATCAGCAGTTCTTC
TRBD1	TRBV20-1	NA	TRBJ1-5	16	CSARGATTGIFQPQHF	TGCAGTGCTAGAGGAGCGACGACAGGGATTTTTCAGCCCCAGCATTTT
NA	TRBV18	NA	TRBJ2-5	14	CASSPQRSQETQYF	TGTGCCAGCTCACCACAAAGGAGCCAAGAGACCCAGTACTTC
NA	TRBV20-1	NA	TRBJ2-1	11	CSDRNYNEQFF	TGCAGTGACAGGAATTACAATGAGCAGTTCTTC
TRBD1	TRBV27	NA	TRBJ1-1	16	CASSLLDRGRLTEAFF	TGTGCCAGCAGTTTATTGGACAGGGGGAGGTTGACTGAAGCTTTCTTT
NA	TRBV12-3/TRBV12-4	once	TRBJ1-2	12	CASSLVAYGYTF	TGTGCCAGCAGTTTAGTAGCTTATGGCTACACCTTC
TRBD2	TRBV7-9	NA	TRBJ2-3	15	CASSQRSGGADTQYF	TGTGCCAGCAGCCAACGTAGCGGGGGGGCAGATACGCAGTATTTT
NA	TRBV28	few	TRBJ2-7	13	CASSLQPSYEQYF	TGTGCCAGCAGTTTACAACCTTCCTACGAGCAGTACTTC
NA	TRBV20-1	NA	TRBJ1-2	16	CSALDLHFGGSYGYTF	NA
NA	TRBV6-2/TRBV6-3	NA	TRBJ2-7	12	CASSYPEFGQYF	TGTGCCAGCAGTTACCCAGAGTTTGGGCAGTACTTC
NA	TRBV4-3	NA	TRBJ2-5	14	CASSQEWAEETQYF	TGCGCCAGCAGCCAAGAGTGGGCAGAAGAGACCCAGTACTTC
NA	TRBV20-1	NA	TRBJ1-2	15	CSARELNLLMRGYTF	TGCAGTGCTAGAGAACTTAATCTCCTCATGCGTGGCTACACCTTC
NA	TRBV20-1	NA	TRBJ2-5	13	CSASYHIQETQYF	TGCAGTGCTAGTTATCATATTCAAGAGACCCAGTACTTC
TRBD1	TRBV6-5	NA	TRBJ1-4	14	CASSAGTEWGKLFF	TGTGCCAGCAGTGCCGGGACAGAATGGGGAAAACTGTTTTTT